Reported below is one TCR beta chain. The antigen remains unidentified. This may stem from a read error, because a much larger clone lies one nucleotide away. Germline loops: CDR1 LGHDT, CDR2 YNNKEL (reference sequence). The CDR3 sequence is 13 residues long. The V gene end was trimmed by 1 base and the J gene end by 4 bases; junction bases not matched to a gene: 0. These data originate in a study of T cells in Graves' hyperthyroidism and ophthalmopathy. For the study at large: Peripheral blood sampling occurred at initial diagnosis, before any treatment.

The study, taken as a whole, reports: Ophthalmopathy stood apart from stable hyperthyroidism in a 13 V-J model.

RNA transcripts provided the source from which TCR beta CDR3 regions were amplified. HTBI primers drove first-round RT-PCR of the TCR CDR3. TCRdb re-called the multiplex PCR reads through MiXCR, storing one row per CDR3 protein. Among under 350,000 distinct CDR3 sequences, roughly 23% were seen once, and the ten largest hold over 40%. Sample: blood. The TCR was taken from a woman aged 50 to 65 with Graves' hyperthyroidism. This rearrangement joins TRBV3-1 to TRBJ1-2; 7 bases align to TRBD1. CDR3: CASSQGDSYGYTF. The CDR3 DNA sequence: TGTGCCAGCAGCCAAGGGGACAGCTATGGCTACACCTTC.